A selection of T cell receptor beta chains follows, all from one sample in a study of blood T cell repertoires in COVID-19. Method: immunoSEQ multiplex PCR; TCRdb's copy keeps in-frame clones and lacks some. The data contain nearly 300,000 clones, around 89% of them singletons. Material: peripheral blood. The receptors were sampled from a woman in her twenties or thirties who had recovered from COVID-19. Both conserved end residues are part of each CDR3. Fields, in order: CDR3 length, D gene, J gene, clone size, V gene, CDR3 DNA, CDR3 protein. The D gene is left open where the match is weak. Rows may omit the clone size; those that give it use once, few, many or a size class.

CDR3 length: 15; D gene: .; J gene: TRBJ2-2; clone size: .; V gene: TRBV11-2; CDR3 DNA: TGTGCCAGCAGCGGACTGTTGTTAGACACCGGGGAGCTGTTTTTT; CDR3 protein: CASSGLLLDTGELFF
CDR3 length: 14; D gene: TRBD2; J gene: TRBJ2-7; clone size: once; V gene: TRBV25-1; CDR3 DNA: TGTGCCAGCAGTGGGATAGCGGGGACCTACGAGCAGTACTTC; CDR3 protein: CASSGIAGTYEQYF
CDR3 length: 16; D gene: TRBD1; J gene: TRBJ2-1; clone size: .; V gene: TRBV5-1; CDR3 DNA: TGCGCCAGCAGCTTGGCGGGACAGGGGGCCTACAATGAGCAGTTCTTC; CDR3 protein: CASSLAGQGAYNEQFF
CDR3 length: 13; D gene: .; J gene: TRBJ1-2; clone size: .; V gene: TRBV6-5; CDR3 DNA: TGTGCCAGCAGGGAGGACGGATTCTATGGCTACACCTTC; CDR3 protein: CASREDGFYGYTF
CDR3 length: 13; D gene: .; J gene: TRBJ2-5; clone size: .; V gene: TRBV5-1; CDR3 DNA: TGCGCCAGCAGCTTCCAGGTTCAAGAGACCCAGTACTTC; CDR3 protein: CASSFQVQETQYF
CDR3 length: 15; D gene: .; J gene: TRBJ1-2; clone size: .; V gene: TRBV4-1; CDR3 DNA: TGCGCCAGCAGCCAATTACTAGGGAGAGATTATGGCTACACCTTC; CDR3 protein: CASSQLLGRDYGYTF
CDR3 length: 16; D gene: .; J gene: TRBJ1-6; clone size: .; V gene: TRBV10-3; CDR3 DNA: TGTGCCATCAGTGAGTCTACCAGGGGTGGAAATTCACCCCTCCACTTT; CDR3 protein: CAISESTRGGNSPLHF
CDR3 length: 18; D gene: TRBD1; J gene: TRBJ1-3; clone size: .; V gene: TRBV28; CDR3 DNA: TGTGCCACCAAGGAAGGGTTCGGGACAGGGGGAACTGGAAACACCATATATTTT; CDR3 protein: CATKEGFGTGGTGNTIYF
CDR3 length: 13; D gene: TRBD1; J gene: TRBJ1-2; clone size: .; V gene: TRBV7-2; CDR3 DNA: TGTGCCAGCAGCCCGACAGGGAGTAGTGGCTACACCTTC; CDR3 protein: CASSPTGSSGYTF
CDR3 length: 17; D gene: TRBD2; J gene: TRBJ2-1; clone size: .; V gene: TRBV4-2; CDR3 DNA: TGTGCCAGCAGCCAAGTGTCCTCTAAGCGGGGGGAGTATGAGCAGTTCTTC; CDR3 protein: CASSQVSSKRGEYEQFF
CDR3 length: 19; D gene: TRBD2; J gene: TRBJ2-1; clone size: .; V gene: TRBV28; CDR3 DNA: TGTGCCAGCACCTCCCCCGGGGGGGCATACTCAACATTCTACAATGAGCAGTTCTTC; CDR3 protein: CASTSPGGAYSTFYNEQFF
CDR3 length: 16; D gene: TRBD2; J gene: TRBJ2-1; clone size: .; V gene: TRBV7-8; CDR3 DNA: TGTGCCAGCAGCTTATCTCCGGGGGGGCTAAACAATGAGCAGTTCTTC; CDR3 protein: CASSLSPGGLNNEQFF
CDR3 length: 18; D gene: TRBD1; J gene: TRBJ2-6; clone size: .; V gene: TRBV5-4; CDR3 DNA: TGTGCCAGCAGCTCAGGGGGGACAGGCGACTCTGGGGCCAACGTCCTGACTTTC; CDR3 protein: CASSSGGTGDSGANVLTF
CDR3 length: 14; D gene: .; J gene: TRBJ1-4; clone size: once; V gene: TRBV29-1; CDR3 DNA: TGCAGCGCCAGCTTGGTGAAGGGGGATGAAAAACTGTTTTTT; CDR3 protein: CSASLVKGDEKLFF
CDR3 length: 16; D gene: .; J gene: TRBJ2-3; clone size: .; V gene: TRBV3-1/TRBV3-2; CDR3 DNA: TGTGCCAGCACCCGAGCCGGGGGAGCTAGCACAGATACGCAGTATTTT; CDR3 protein: CASTRAGGASTDTQYF
CDR3 length: 14; D gene: TRBD2; J gene: TRBJ2-5; clone size: .; V gene: TRBV11-2; CDR3 DNA: TGTGCCAGCAGCTTAGGACTAGCCCAAGAGACCCAGTACTTC; CDR3 protein: CASSLGLAQETQYF
CDR3 length: 14; D gene: .; J gene: TRBJ1-2; clone size: many; V gene: TRBV5-1; CDR3 DNA: TGCGCCAGCAGTAGGGACACCGAGGGCTATGGCTACACCTTC; CDR3 protein: CASSRDTEGYGYTF
CDR3 length: 18; D gene: TRBD2; J gene: TRBJ2-1; clone size: .; V gene: TRBV24-1; CDR3 DNA: TGTGCCACCAGTGACTCAGTCGTGGGGACTAGCGTGACAGGCAAGCAGTTCTTC; CDR3 protein: CATSDSVVGTSVTGKQFF
CDR3 length: 17; D gene: TRBD1; J gene: TRBJ1-4; clone size: once; V gene: TRBV5-1; CDR3 DNA: TGCGCCAGCAGCCCCGGACAGGGGGCCTATCGGGGTGAAAAACTGTTTTTT; CDR3 protein: CASSPGQGAYRGEKLFF
CDR3 length: 16; D gene: TRBD2; J gene: TRBJ2-2; clone size: .; V gene: TRBV27; CDR3 DNA: TGTGCCAGCCAGTCCGTAGCGGGGGGGCCTTTCGGGGAGCTGTTTTTT; CDR3 protein: CASQSVAGGPFGELFF
CDR3 length: 12; D gene: .; J gene: TRBJ1-1; clone size: .; V gene: TRBV28; CDR3 DNA: TGTGCCAGCAGTCTAGGGGATCGTTCAGCTTTCTTT; CDR3 protein: CASSLGDRSAFF
CDR3 length: 15; D gene: TRBD1; J gene: TRBJ1-5; clone size: .; V gene: TRBV5-8; CDR3 DNA: TGTGCCAGCAGCCCCGGACAGGGGGCCCCTCAGCCCCAGCATTTT; CDR3 protein: CASSPGQGAPQPQHF
CDR3 length: 14; D gene: TRBD1; J gene: TRBJ1-1; clone size: .; V gene: TRBV19; CDR3 DNA: TGTGCCAGTAGTCCAAAGACAGGGGACCTTGAAGCTTTCTTT; CDR3 protein: CASSPKTGDLEAFF
CDR3 length: 13; D gene: TRBD1; J gene: TRBJ1-1; clone size: .; V gene: TRBV7-2; CDR3 DNA: TGTGCCAGCAGCTCCCCGGGACAGGGGTTAGCTTTCTTT; CDR3 protein: CASSSPGQGLAFF
CDR3 length: 14; D gene: TRBD1; J gene: TRBJ2-5; clone size: .; V gene: TRBV5-6; CDR3 DNA: TGTGCCAGCAGCTGGAAGACAGGGAAAGAGACCCAGTACTTC; CDR3 protein: CASSWKTGKETQYF
CDR3 length: 17; D gene: TRBD1; J gene: TRBJ2-3; clone size: once; V gene: TRBV5-5; CDR3 DNA: TGTGCCAGCAGCTTGACAGGGACAGGGTTTGAGTCAGATACGCAGTATTTT; CDR3 protein: CASSLTGTGFESDTQYF
CDR3 length: 18; D gene: TRBD1; J gene: TRBJ2-5; clone size: .; V gene: TRBV4-3; CDR3 DNA: TGCGCCAGCAGCCAGGGTACAGGGGGCGTGGAGGGACGAGAGACCCAGTACTTC; CDR3 protein: CASSQGTGGVEGRETQYF
CDR3 length: 15; D gene: TRBD1; J gene: TRBJ1-1; clone size: .; V gene: TRBV7-2; CDR3 DNA: TGTGCCAGCAGCTTAGTTGGTCAGGGGGGCACTGAAGCTTTCTTT; CDR3 protein: CASSLVGQGGTEAFF
CDR3 length: 13; D gene: TRBD1; J gene: TRBJ2-7; clone size: .; V gene: TRBV12-3/TRBV12-4; CDR3 DNA: TGTGCCAGCAGTCCGGGACAGGGCTACGAGCAGTACTTC; CDR3 protein: CASSPGQGYEQYF
CDR3 length: 14; D gene: .; J gene: TRBJ2-3; clone size: .; V gene: TRBV5-1; CDR3 DNA: TGCGCCAGCAGCTTGTTCGGGGGCACAGATACGCAGTATTTT; CDR3 protein: CASSLFGGTDTQYF
CDR3 length: 12; D gene: TRBD1; J gene: TRBJ2-1; clone size: .; V gene: TRBV7-2; CDR3 DNA: TGTGCCAGCAGCCGTGGGACAGCTGCGCAGTTCTTC; CDR3 protein: CASSRGTAAQFF
CDR3 length: 13; D gene: .; J gene: TRBJ1-1; clone size: .; V gene: TRBV7-8; CDR3 DNA: TGTGCCAGCAGCTCCCAGGAGGGCACTGAAGCTTTCTTT; CDR3 protein: CASSSQEGTEAFF
CDR3 length: 20; D gene: .; J gene: TRBJ2-6; clone size: .; V gene: TRBV19; CDR3 DNA: TGTGCCAGTAGTCCCATGGGCCCCGGGAGAAGGGGAGGTGGGGCCAACGTCCTGACTTTC; CDR3 protein: CASSPMGPGRRGGGANVLTF
CDR3 length: 16; D gene: TRBD2; J gene: TRBJ2-5; clone size: .; V gene: TRBV9; CDR3 DNA: TGTGCCAGCAGCGTAGGTAGCGGGGGAATAGAAGAGACCCAGTACTTC; CDR3 protein: CASSVGSGGIEETQYF
CDR3 length: 15; D gene: TRBD1; J gene: TRBJ1-1; clone size: once; V gene: TRBV4-1; CDR3 DNA: TGCGCCAGCAGCCGTAGCCAGGGGGCGAACACTGAAGCTTTCTTT; CDR3 protein: CASSRSQGANTEAFF
CDR3 length: 14; D gene: .; J gene: TRBJ1-1; clone size: .; V gene: TRBV28; CDR3 DNA: TGTGCCAGCCGAACCCCGGGGGGGGGCACTGAAGCTTTCTTT; CDR3 protein: CASRTPGGGTEAFF
CDR3 length: 15; D gene: TRBD1; J gene: TRBJ1-2; clone size: .; V gene: TRBV27; CDR3 DNA: TGTGCCAGCAGTCCCGGGACAGGGGGCATCTATGGCTACACCTTC; CDR3 protein: CASSPGTGGIYGYTF
CDR3 length: 13; D gene: .; J gene: TRBJ1-1; clone size: few; V gene: TRBV28; CDR3 DNA: TGTGCCAGCAGTTCCTCGGTGGGCGCTGAAGCTTTCTTT; CDR3 protein: CASSSSVGAEAFF
CDR3 length: 14; D gene: TRBD1; J gene: TRBJ2-7; clone size: .; V gene: TRBV7-9; CDR3 DNA: TGTGCCAGCGAAGACTGGGACAGCTCCTACGAGCAGTACTTC; CDR3 protein: CASEDWDSSYEQYF
CDR3 length: 10; D gene: .; J gene: TRBJ1-2; clone size: .; V gene: TRBV19; CDR3 DNA: TGTGCCAGGGAGGGGTACGGCTACACCTTC; CDR3 protein: CAREGYGYTF
CDR3 length: 15; D gene: TRBD2; J gene: TRBJ2-3; clone size: .; V gene: TRBV3-1/TRBV3-2; CDR3 DNA: TGTGCCAGCAGCCCGGGACTAGCGGGGGCAGATACGCAGTATTTT; CDR3 protein: CASSPGLAGADTQYF